The rows below give T cell receptor beta chains drawn from one sample of a study of tumour-infiltrating T cells in Burkitt lymphoma. Produced via immunoSEQ multiplex PCR; TCRdb's table is partial and in-frame only. The sample carries several thousand clones, around 10% recorded once. The material sequenced was tumor tissue. The receptors derive from a human donor with diffuse large B-cell lymphoma. Both conserved end residues are part of each CDR3. The D gene is left open where the match is weak. Where a row states a size, it is once, few, many or the class of an expanded clone; other rows omit it.

V gene: TRBV7-8
clone size: .
J gene: TRBJ1-6
D gene: .
CDR3 DNA: TGTGCCAGCAGCTTAGCCTCCCGGATGAATTCACCCCTCCACTTT
CDR3 protein: CASSLASRMNSPLHF

V gene: TRBV6-5
clone size: few
J gene: TRBJ2-1
D gene: .
CDR3 DNA: TGTGCCAGCAGCCCTGGGGAGAATGAGCAGTTCTTC
CDR3 protein: CASSPGENEQFF

V gene: TRBV5-4
clone size: few
J gene: TRBJ2-2
D gene: TRBD1
CDR3 DNA: TGTGCCAGCAGCTTGGCGCAGGGGGCTGACGGGGAGCTGTTTTTT
CDR3 protein: CASSLAQGADGELFF

V gene: TRBV6-1
clone size: .
J gene: TRBJ1-1
D gene: .
CDR3 DNA: TGTGCCAGCAGTGAATTTGGGGTTATGAACACTGAAGCTTTCTTT
CDR3 protein: CASSEFGVMNTEAFF

V gene: TRBV19
clone size: .
J gene: TRBJ1-2
D gene: .
CDR3 DNA: TGTGCCAGTAGTCCGGGGGGCGTCTATGGCTACACCTTC
CDR3 protein: CASSPGGVYGYTF

V gene: TRBV19
clone size: few
J gene: TRBJ2-7
D gene: .
CDR3 DNA: TGTGCCAGTAGCCCGAGGGGGGCCCACTACGAGCAGTACTTC
CDR3 protein: CASSPRGAHYEQYF

V gene: TRBV2
clone size: few
J gene: TRBJ1-3
D gene: .
CDR3 DNA: TGTGCCAGCAGTTCGGGCAGGGATGTAAACACCATATATTTT
CDR3 protein: CASSSGRDVNTIYF

V gene: TRBV10-1
clone size: few
J gene: TRBJ1-6
D gene: .
CDR3 DNA: TGCGCCAGCAGTGAGGATCTATATAATTCACCCCTCCACTTT
CDR3 protein: CASSEDLYNSPLHF

V gene: TRBV19
clone size: few
J gene: TRBJ1-1
D gene: TRBD1
CDR3 DNA: TGTGCCAGTTCCGGGACAGGGGGCGCCCAGGGAGCTTTCTTT
CDR3 protein: CASSGTGGAQGAFF

V gene: TRBV7-2
clone size: once
J gene: TRBJ2-1
D gene: TRBD2
CDR3 DNA: TGTGCCAGCAGTTCGCCGGGACTAGCGGGGGGGCGGTATGAGCAGTTCTTC
CDR3 protein: CASSSPGLAGGRYEQFF

V gene: TRBV7-8
clone size: .
J gene: TRBJ1-6
D gene: .
CDR3 DNA: TGTGCCAGCATTAACGAGGTCCGGGCCCCGAGCTCCTATAATTCACCCCTCCACTTT
CDR3 protein: CASINEVRAPSSYNSPLHF